These 11 T cell receptor beta chains came from one sample sequenced in a study of vaccination and CD4 T cells after COVID-19. Treatment here: roughly ten-day PBMC culture with coronavirus spike peptide pools or control peptides (ViraFEST assay). These receptors have no known antigen. Sequencing of cultured CD4+ T cell DNA used the Oncomine TCR Beta short-read assay. In TCRdb, the PCR reads were re-called with MiXCR into one record per CDR3 protein. The sample records approximately 18,000 distinct CDR3 sequences, 25% to 30% being singletons. The specimen was cultured CD4+ T cells from blood. These receptors were obtained from a human donor with COVID-19.

This clonotype came up a few times. The rearrangement uses TRBV7-9 and TRBJ1-1; D is unclear. Germline assignment: CDR1 SEHNR and CDR2 FQNEAQ (reference sequence). The CDR3 is made up of 13 amino acids. Trimming removed 1 base at V and 6 bases at J, with 9 bases between. CDR3 in amino acids: CASSLVLGPEAFF. The CDR3 DNA follows: TGTGCCAGCAGCTTAGTCCTGGGCCCTGAAGCTTTCTTT.

The chain links TRBV27 to TRBJ1-3; D gene ambiguous. Germline V gene data show CDR1 as MNHEY and CDR2 as SMNVEV (reference sequence). Trimming shortened V by 2 bases and J by 7 bases, and 9 bases separated the two germline ends. The length of the CDR3 is 13 residues. This CDR3 reads CASSLGLSNTIYF. The CDR3 DNA sequence: TGTGCCAGCAGTTTAGGCCTCAGTAACACCATATATTTT.

There are a few counts of this clonotype. J is TRBJ2-3 and V is TRBV6-1; possible D gene TRBD2, 5 bases. The V end was cut by 6 bases, the J end by 1 base, with 23 bases between. Germline lookup yields CDR1 MNHNS and CDR2 SASEGT. The CDR3 totals 18 residues. The CDR3 coding sequence is TGTGCCAGCAGGAGACTGGTAGAAGGGAGCGACGGCACAGATACGCAGTATTTT. Amino acid sequence: CASRRLVEGSDGTDTQYF.

This clonotype is termed medium-sized. This chain joins TRBV20-1 and TRBJ1-2, with D possibly matching TRBD1 (5 bases). The CDR3 loop spans 13 amino acids. Trimming removed 6 bases at V and 8 bases at J, with 19 bases between. The germline V gene has CDR1 DFQATT and CDR2 SNEGSKA (reference sequence). CDR3 residues: CSALADSFEGYTF. The DNA for the CDR3 is TGCAGTGCCCTAGCAGACAGCTTCGAAGGCTACACCTTC.

The chain uses TRBV19 and TRBJ2-7; 10 bases fit TRBD1. The V gene's germline CDR1 is LNHDA and CDR2 SQIVND (reference sequence). The CDR3 has 16 residues. Trimming at V came to 5 bases and at J to 4 bases, leaving 11 bases not matched to a gene. CDR3 DNA: TGTGCCAGTAGTGGAAATACCGGGACAGGGGCTTACGAGCAGTACTTC. Its protein is CASSGNTGTGAYEQYF.

V is TRBV10-1 and J is TRBJ1-1; D ambiguous. Germline V gene lookup returns CDR1 WNHNN and CDR2 SYGVQD (reference sequence). The ends were cut back, 5 bases at V and 1 base at J, with 14 bases in the middle. This CDR3 is 15 amino acids long. The CDR3 spells CASSPLGLGNTEAFF. The CDR3 DNA reads TGCGCCAGCAGTCCCCTCGGATTGGGGAACACTGAAGCTTTCTTT.

The rearrangement uses TRBV7-9 and TRBJ1-6; D remains unclear. V was pared by 6 bases and J by 4 bases, with 13 bases between. Germline V gives CDR1 SEHNR, CDR2 FQNEAQ (reference sequence). CDR3 length equals 15 residues. For the CDR3, the DNA is TGTGCCAGCAGTTACCAGACGGATTATAATTCACCCCTCCACTTT. It translates to CASSYQTDYNSPLHF.

A few counts support this clonotype. This chain links TRBV11-2 with TRBJ1-2; D perhaps matches TRBD1 (5 bases). Deletions cut 5 bases from V and 0 bases from J, with 10 bases between. CDR1 SGHAT and CDR2 FQNNGV come from the germline V gene. This CDR3 region has 14 residues. As DNA, the CDR3 is TGTGCCAGCAGCCCTCGGGGCTCTAACTATGGCTACACCTTC. It codes for CASSPRGSNYGYTF.

Within the sample, this clonotype is medium-sized (0.01 to 0.1%). This chain links TRBV27 with TRBJ1-6; 9 bases match TRBD1. Germline V gives CDR1 MNHEY, CDR2 SMNVEV (reference sequence). The trim removed 8 bases at V and 6 bases at J, leaving 8 bases unmatched. The CDR3 covers 15 residues. The CDR3 is CASGPTDRGNSPLHF. In DNA, the CDR3 is TGTGCCAGCGGGCCGACGGACAGGGGTAATTCACCCCTCCACTTT.

This clonotype showed up just a few times. The genes are TRBV7-6 and TRBJ1-4; D remains unclear. The CDR3 runs to 13 residues. Between the trimmed V and J ends, which lost 3 bases and 7 bases, there was a span of 9 bases. Germline CDR1 SGHVS, CDR2 FNYEAQ. CDR3 DNA sequence: TGTGCCAGCAGCTTCAAGGGTAGTGAAAAACTGTTTTTT. Translated, it gives CASSFKGSEKLFF.

The chain is built from TRBV5-4 and TRBJ1-4; 7 bases fit TRBD1. The CDR3 loop spans 15 amino acids. Germline-derived CDR1 and CDR2 are SGHNT and YYREEE (reference sequence). V lost 4 bases, J lost 1 base, and 4 bases stayed unmatched. CDR3 nucleotides: TGTGCCAGCAGCGACAACAGGGGAACTAATGAAAAACTGTTTTTT. Protein product: CASSDNRGTNEKLFF.